A selection of T cell receptor beta chains follows, all from one sample in a study of post-analysis software for immune sequencing data. From the PCR reads, TCRdb called clonotypes with MiXCR, one entry per CDR3 protein. Among 150,000 to 200,000 distinct CDR3 sequences listed, around 36% were seen once. The sequencing used blood, collected after autologous hematopoietic stem cell transplantation. The origin of the receptors is a girl between 10 and 17 years old with multiple sclerosis. CDR3s include the opening cysteine and the closing phenylalanine or tryptophan. Fields, in order: J gene, D gene, V gene, clone size, CDR3 DNA, CDR3 protein. A D gene is named only where the DNA matches it firmly. Expanded clones are given a class, and other clones once, few, many or no size at all.

TRBJ2-1	-	TRBV6-2/TRBV6-3	-	TGTGCCAGCAGCCAATCGAACAATGAGCAGTTCTTC	CASSQSNNEQFF
TRBJ2-1	-	TRBV6-1	few	TGTGCCAGCATGGGACTTATCAATGAGCAGTTCTTC	CASMGLINEQFF
TRBJ2-1	-	TRBV4-1	-	TGCGCCAGCAGCCAAGTTCTCCAGGAAAACTCCTACAATGAGCAGTTCTTC	CASSQVLQENSYNEQFF
TRBJ2-7	-	TRBV20-1	-	TGCAGTGCTATACCCCGGGTTGGCAACTACGAGCAGTACTTC	CSAIPRVGNYEQYF
TRBJ2-5	TRBD2	TRBV4-3	-	TGCGCCAGCAGCCAATCGGGGGACTACAAAGAGACCCAGTACTTC	CASSQSGDYKETQYF
TRBJ2-4	TRBD2	TRBV12-3/TRBV12-4	many	TGTGCCAGCAGTTCTCATCTAGCGGGAGCCAAAAACATTCAGTACTTC	CASSSHLAGAKNIQYF
TRBJ2-6	TRBD1	TRBV2	-	TGTGCCAGCAGTCAGACAGGGGGAAGTGGGGCCAACGTCCTGACTTTC	CASSQTGGSGANVLTF
TRBJ2-7	-	TRBV20-1	few	TGCAGTGCTGGCCCCGACTCGTCCTCCTACGAGCAGTACTTC	CSAGPDSSSYEQYF
TRBJ2-7	TRBD2	TRBV10-2	-	TGCGCCAGCAGCCAACCGGGACTAGCGGGCACACCCTACGAGCAGTACTTC	CASSQPGLAGTPYEQYF
TRBJ2-7	-	TRBV27	-	TGTGCCAGCAGTCCCGGGAGTCCTTACAATGAGCAGTACTTC	CASSPGSPYNEQYF
TRBJ1-2	-	TRBV7-2	-	TGTGCCAGCAGCGCAACATTGGGTTCTCACTATGGCTACACCTTC	CASSATLGSHYGYTF
TRBJ2-1	-	TRBV11-3	few	TGTGCCAGCAGCCCACGGACAGTTTACAATGAGCAGTTCTTC	CASSPRTVYNEQFF
TRBJ2-5	TRBD1	TRBV24-1	-	TGTGCCACGGCGGACAGGGATGGGGGCAATGAGCAGTACTTC	CATADRDGGNEQYF
TRBJ1-2	-	TRBV6-1	-	TGTGCCAGCACGGCCGGCACCCACTCGGGACCCAACTATGGCTACACCTTC	CASTAGTHSGPNYGYTF
TRBJ2-5	TRBD1	TRBV7-2	few	TGTGCCAGCAGCTCGGGGGACAGGGTCCCACCGTACCAAGAGACCCAGTACTTC	CASSSGDRVPPYQETQYF
TRBJ2-7	TRBD2	TRBV18	few	TGTGCCAGCTCACAAAATAGCGGGACTGTCTCCTACGAGCAGTACTTC	CASSQNSGTVSYEQYF
TRBJ1-2	-	TRBV5-1	few	TGCGCCAGCAGCCAATCCCCCCTACAGGGCTATGGCTACACCTTC	CASSQSPLQGYGYTF
TRBJ1-1	-	TRBV6-5	-	TGTGCCAGCAGTTCGTTATGGGGAAGGATCCCCCCCACTGAAGCTTTCTTT	CASSSLWGRIPPTEAFF
TRBJ1-4	-	TRBV7-9	few	TGTGCCAGCAGCCAAGAGGATGAACACTTCTGGGGGGGAAATGAAAAACTGTTTTTT	CASSQEDEHFWGGNEKLFF
TRBJ1-1	-	TRBV6-2/TRBV6-3	-	TGTGCCAGCAGTTCCAGGACGGTGAGAGGCACTGAAGCTTTCTTT	CASSSRTVRGTEAFF
TRBJ2-1	TRBD1	TRBV7-9	-	TGTGCCAGCAGCACTAAGGGGACAGGTGCCAATGAGCAGTTCTTC	CASSTKGTGANEQFF
TRBJ2-5	TRBD1	TRBV29-1	-	TGCAGCGTGAACCTGGACAGGGGGCTAGAGACCCAGTACTTC	CSVNLDRGLETQYF
TRBJ2-1	-	TRBV25-1	many	TGTGCCAGCAGACGAGGGGTGAATGAGCAGTTCTTC	CASRRGVNEQFF
TRBJ2-3	-	TRBV4-3	few	TGCGCCAGCAGCCAAGTTCTAGCGTTAGGGGATACGCAGTATTTT	CASSQVLALGDTQYF
TRBJ2-1	-	TRBV4-3	many	TGCGCCAGCAGCCCCCGGGCTAGCGCCTCCTACAATGAGCAGTTCTTC	CASSPRASASYNEQFF
TRBJ2-7	TRBD2	TRBV20-1	-	TGCAGTGCTAGAGAGGTGGTATGGAGCGGGAGGGCCGGGTCCTACGAGCAGTACTTC	CSAREVVWSGRAGSYEQYF
TRBJ1-1	TRBD1	TRBV6-1	few	TGTGCCAGCATCCTACAGGGGGCCCTCCCCGAAGCTTTCTTT	CASILQGALPEAFF
TRBJ2-1	TRBD1	TRBV3-1	-	TGTGCCAGCAGCCAAGAAATACCATCCGGGACAGGGTACAATGAGCAGTTCTTC	CASSQEIPSGTGYNEQFF
TRBJ2-5	TRBD1	TRBV12-3/TRBV12-4	few	TGTGCCAGCAGACCATCGACAGGGTTGGAGACCCAGTACTTC	CASRPSTGLETQYF
TRBJ2-6	-	TRBV4-1	-	TGCGCCAGCAGCCAACGGGACACGAGCTCTGGGGCCAACGTCCTGACTTTC	CASSQRDTSSGANVLTF
TRBJ2-2	-	TRBV28	-	TGTGCCAGCAGACAAGTCGGGGAGCTGTTTTTT	CASRQVGELFF
TRBJ2-3	-	TRBV27	-	TGTGCCAGCAGTCCCGCAGCCGACACAGATACGCAGTATTTT	CASSPAADTDTQYF
TRBJ2-1	TRBD2	TRBV27	-	TGTGCCAGCAACGTGGGGGGGGGCTCCTACAATGAGCAGTTCTTC	CASNVGGGSYNEQFF
TRBJ2-1	TRBD2	TRBV20-1	-	TGCAGTGCCCACACGAGCGGGAGTGTTACAAATGAGCAGTTCTTC	CSAHTSGSVTNEQFF
TRBJ2-4	TRBD1	TRBV4-3	-	TGCGCCAGCAGCCAAGGGAACAGGGGAGACATTCAGTACTTC	CASSQGNRGDIQYF
TRBJ2-3	-	TRBV6-6	few	TGTGCCAGCAGTTCGGGGTTAAACACAGATACGCAGTATTTT	CASSSGLNTDTQYF
TRBJ2-5	-	TRBV2	few	TGTGCCAGCAGGGACTCGACAGCGACCCAGTACTTC	CASRDSTATQYF
TRBJ2-7	-	TRBV12-3/TRBV12-4	-	TGTGCCAGCAGACATGGGCCTAGGAACGAGCAGTACTTC	CASRHGPRNEQYF
TRBJ2-2	-	TRBV7-7	many	TGTGCTAGCAGCAGGGCAACGTGGACCGGGGAGCTGTTTTTT	CASSRATWTGELFF
TRBJ1-2	-	TRBV28	-	TGTGCCAGCAGTTTAATAGGGGTGGGGGGCTACACCTTC	CASSLIGVGGYTF
TRBJ2-5	-	TRBV2	-	TGTGCCAGCAGTGATGCAGGGGGGAAAGAGACCCAGTACTTC	CASSDAGGKETQYF
TRBJ2-5	TRBD2	TRBV20-1	-	TGCAGTGCTAGGGGGACTAGCGCAACGTTGTGGAGTGAGCAGTACTTC	CSARGTSATLWSEQYF
TRBJ1-4	TRBD1	TRBV7-9	-	TGTGCCAGCAGCTTAGCATCGACAGGGATGGATGAAAAACTGTTTTTT	CASSLASTGMDEKLFF
TRBJ2-6	-	TRBV5-1	-	TGCGCCAGCAGCTTAGTGTCTGGGGCCAACGTCCTGACTTTC	CASSLVSGANVLTF
TRBJ2-1	TRBD1	TRBV29-1	-	TGCAGCGCCGGGACAGGGGCCTTCTCCTACAATGAGCAGTTCTTC	CSAGTGAFSYNEQFF
TRBJ1-4	TRBD1	TRBV11-2	-	TGTGCCAGCAGCTTTGGGACAGGGGCCGTAGCCACTAATGAAAAACTGTTTTTT	CASSFGTGAVATNEKLFF
TRBJ2-7	-	TRBV6-5	-	TGTGCCAGCAGTTACTCTTGGGGGGCGAGCTCCTACGAGCAGTACTTC	CASSYSWGASSYEQYF
TRBJ2-3	TRBD2	TRBV14	-	TGCGCCAGCAGCCAAGCCCGGTTAGCGGGAGGGGCAGATACGCAGTATTTT	CASSQARLAGGADTQYF
TRBJ2-1	-	TRBV3-1	-	TGTGCCAGCAGCCAAGATGAAGGCTACAACAATGAGCAGTTCTTC	CASSQDEGYNNEQFF
TRBJ2-7	-	TRBV29-1	many	TGCAGCGTTGTGGAGGGGTTATCCTACGAGCAGTACTTC	CSVVEGLSYEQYF
TRBJ2-7	-	TRBV6-1	few	TGTGCCAGCAGTGGAGCCAGGAGCTCCTACGAGCAGTACTTC	CASSGARSSYEQYF
TRBJ2-1	TRBD2	TRBV30	-	TGTGCCTGTATAGCGGGAGCATCGCAGTTCTTC	CACIAGASQFF
TRBJ2-7	TRBD2	TRBV3-1	-	TGTGCCAGCAGCCAAGATCCCGTGGGAGGGAGGTACGAGCAGTACTTC	CASSQDPVGGRYEQYF
TRBJ2-3	-	TRBV5-1	-	TGCGCCAGCAGCCAACGGGGAGTTCGCACAGATACGCAGTATTTT	CASSQRGVRTDTQYF